This T cell receptor (beta chain) comes out of a study of a mutant IDH1 vaccine in newly diagnosed glioma. Assay used: immunoSEQ multiplex PCR; TCRdb lists only in-frame clones, some missing. The table records some 52,000 clones, roughly nine tenths of them present only once. In the case of this clone: Its antigen is not identified.

As to time point: week 11, during vaccination. Vaccination used 300 ug of mutant IDH1 20-mer peptide per dose, with topical imiquimod. The sample was PBMCs, taken from a glioma patient whose treatment included an IDH1 peptide vaccine. This receptor was obtained from a man between 45 and 60 years old with glioma.

This chain's CDR3 is CASSEGGSGAKNIQYF. In nucleotides, the CDR3 is TGTGCCAGCAGTGAAGGGGGGAGTGGGGCCAAAAACATTCAGTACTTC. J is TRBJ2-4 and V is TRBV6-1; D possibly uses TRBD1 or TRBD2 (5 bases each). Germline CDR1 is MNHNS and CDR2 is SASEGT. The V gene lost 1 base and the J gene lost 1 base, with 11 bases spanning the gap. The CDR3 has 16 residues.